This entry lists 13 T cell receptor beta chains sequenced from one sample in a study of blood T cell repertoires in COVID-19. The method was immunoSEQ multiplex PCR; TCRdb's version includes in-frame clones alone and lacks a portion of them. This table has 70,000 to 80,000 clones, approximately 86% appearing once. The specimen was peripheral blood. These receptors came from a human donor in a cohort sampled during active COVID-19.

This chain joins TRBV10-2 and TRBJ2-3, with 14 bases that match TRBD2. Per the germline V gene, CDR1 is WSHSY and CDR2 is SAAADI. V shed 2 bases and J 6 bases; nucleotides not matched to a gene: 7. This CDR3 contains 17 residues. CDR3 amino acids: CASSEPRLAGGPDTQYF. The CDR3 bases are TGCGCCAGCAGTGAGCCCCGACTAGCGGGGGGGCCGGATACGCAGTATTTT.

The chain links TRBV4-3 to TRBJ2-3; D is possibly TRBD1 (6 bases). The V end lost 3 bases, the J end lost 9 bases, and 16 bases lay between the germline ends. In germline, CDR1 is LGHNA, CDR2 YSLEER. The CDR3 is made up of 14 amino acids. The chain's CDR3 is CASSHQRQVGTQYF. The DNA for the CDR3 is TGCGCCAGCAGCCATCAACGACAGGTGGGGACGCAGTATTTT.

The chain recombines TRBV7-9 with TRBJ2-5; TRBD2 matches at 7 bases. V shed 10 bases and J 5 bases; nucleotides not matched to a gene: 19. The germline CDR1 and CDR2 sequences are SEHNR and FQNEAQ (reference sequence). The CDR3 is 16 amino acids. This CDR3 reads CATLETGGSLGETQYF. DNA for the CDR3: TGTGCCACGCTCGAGACGGGGGGTTCCCTTGGGGAGACCCAGTACTTC.

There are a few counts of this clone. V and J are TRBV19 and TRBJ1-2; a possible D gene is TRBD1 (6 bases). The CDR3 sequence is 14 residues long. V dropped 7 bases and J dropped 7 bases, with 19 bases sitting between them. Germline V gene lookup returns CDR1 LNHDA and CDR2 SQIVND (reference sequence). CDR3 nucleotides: TGTGCCAGTAACCCAGAGAGCGGCAGGGGTGGCTACACCTTC. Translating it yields CASNPESGRGGYTF.

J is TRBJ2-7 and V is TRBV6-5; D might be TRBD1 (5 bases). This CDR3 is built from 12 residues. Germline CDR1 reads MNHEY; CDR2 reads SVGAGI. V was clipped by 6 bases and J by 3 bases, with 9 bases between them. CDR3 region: CASRPTGYEQYF. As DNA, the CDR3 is TGTGCCAGCAGACCCACAGGCTACGAGCAGTACTTC.

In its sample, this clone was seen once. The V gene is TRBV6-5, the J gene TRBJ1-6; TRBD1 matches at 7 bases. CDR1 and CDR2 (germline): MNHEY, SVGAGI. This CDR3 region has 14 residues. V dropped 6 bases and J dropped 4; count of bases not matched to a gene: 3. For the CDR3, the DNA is TGTGCCAGCAGGGGGACAGAATATAATTCACCCCTCCACTTT. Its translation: CASRGTEYNSPLHF.

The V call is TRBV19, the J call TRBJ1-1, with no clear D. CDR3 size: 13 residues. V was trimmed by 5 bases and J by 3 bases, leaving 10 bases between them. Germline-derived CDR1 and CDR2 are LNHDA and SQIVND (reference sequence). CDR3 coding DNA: TGTGCCAGTAGTGCCCAATCGGACACTGAAGCTTTCTTT. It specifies CASSAQSDTEAFF.

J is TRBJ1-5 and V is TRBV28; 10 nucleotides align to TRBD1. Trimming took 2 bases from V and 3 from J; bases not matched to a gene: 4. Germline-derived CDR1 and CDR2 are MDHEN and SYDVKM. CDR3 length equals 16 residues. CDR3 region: CASSLGQGVTNQPQHF. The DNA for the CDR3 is TGTGCCAGCAGTTTAGGACAGGGGGTAACCAATCAGCCCCAGCATTTT.

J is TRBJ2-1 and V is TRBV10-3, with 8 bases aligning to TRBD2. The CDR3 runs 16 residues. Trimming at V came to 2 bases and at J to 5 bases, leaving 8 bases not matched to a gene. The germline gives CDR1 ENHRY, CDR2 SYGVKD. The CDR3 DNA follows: TGTGCCATCAGTGAGACTGGACTAGCCAAAAACAATGAGCAGTTCTTC. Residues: CAISETGLAKNNEQFF.

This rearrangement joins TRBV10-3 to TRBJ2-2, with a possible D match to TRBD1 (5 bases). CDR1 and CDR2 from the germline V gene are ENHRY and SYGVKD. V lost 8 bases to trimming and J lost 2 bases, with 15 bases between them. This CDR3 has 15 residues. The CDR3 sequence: CAIPRSGLNTGELFF. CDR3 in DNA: TGTGCCATCCCTCGATCAGGGCTAAACACCGGGGAGCTGTTTTTT.

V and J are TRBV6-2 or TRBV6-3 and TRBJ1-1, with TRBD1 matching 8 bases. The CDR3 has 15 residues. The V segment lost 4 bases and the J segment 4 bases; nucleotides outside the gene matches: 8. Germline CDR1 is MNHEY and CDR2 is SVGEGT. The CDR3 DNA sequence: TGTGCCAGCAGTTCCCAGAGGACAGGGACCACTGAAGCTTTCTTT. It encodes CASSSQRTGTTEAFF.

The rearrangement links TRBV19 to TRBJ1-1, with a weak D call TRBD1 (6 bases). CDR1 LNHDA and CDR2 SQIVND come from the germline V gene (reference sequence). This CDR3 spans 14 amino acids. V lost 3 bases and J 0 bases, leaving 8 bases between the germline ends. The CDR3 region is CASSITGMNTEAFF. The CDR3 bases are TGTGCCAGTAGTATTACAGGGATGAACACTGAAGCTTTCTTT.

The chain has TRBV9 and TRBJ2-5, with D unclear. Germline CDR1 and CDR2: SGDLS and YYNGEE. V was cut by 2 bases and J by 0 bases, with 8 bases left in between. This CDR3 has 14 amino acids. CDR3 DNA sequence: TGTGCCAGCAGCGTGGAGCAACACCAAGAGACCCAGTACTTC. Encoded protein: CASSVEQHQETQYF.